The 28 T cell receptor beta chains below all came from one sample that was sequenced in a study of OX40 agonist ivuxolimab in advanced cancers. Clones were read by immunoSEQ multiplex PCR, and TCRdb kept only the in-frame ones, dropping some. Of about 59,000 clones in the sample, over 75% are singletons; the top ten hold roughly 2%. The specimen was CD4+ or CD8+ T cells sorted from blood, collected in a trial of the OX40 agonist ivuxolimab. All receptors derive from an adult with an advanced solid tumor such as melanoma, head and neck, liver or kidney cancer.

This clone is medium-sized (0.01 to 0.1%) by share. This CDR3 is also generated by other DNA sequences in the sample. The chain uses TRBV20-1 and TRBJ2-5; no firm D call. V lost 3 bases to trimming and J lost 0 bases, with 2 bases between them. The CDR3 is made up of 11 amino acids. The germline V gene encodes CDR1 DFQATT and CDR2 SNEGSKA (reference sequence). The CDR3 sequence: CSASHQETQYF. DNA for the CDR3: TGCAGTGCTAGCCACCAAGAGACCCAGTACTTC.

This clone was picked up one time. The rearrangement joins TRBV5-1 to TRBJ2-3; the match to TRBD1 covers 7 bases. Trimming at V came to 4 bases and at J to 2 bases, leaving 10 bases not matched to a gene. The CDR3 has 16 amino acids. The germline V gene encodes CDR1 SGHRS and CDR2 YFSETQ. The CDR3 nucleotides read TGCGCCAGCAGCCACCGCCGGGACAGAGACACAGATACGCAGTATTTT. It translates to CASSHRRDRDTDTQYF.

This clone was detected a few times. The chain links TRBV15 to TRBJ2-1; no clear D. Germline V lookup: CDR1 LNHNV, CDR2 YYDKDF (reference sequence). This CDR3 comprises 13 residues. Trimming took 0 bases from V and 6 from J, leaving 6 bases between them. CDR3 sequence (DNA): TGTGCCACCAGCAGAGATATCCTCAATGAGCAGTTCTTC. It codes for CATSRDILNEQFF.

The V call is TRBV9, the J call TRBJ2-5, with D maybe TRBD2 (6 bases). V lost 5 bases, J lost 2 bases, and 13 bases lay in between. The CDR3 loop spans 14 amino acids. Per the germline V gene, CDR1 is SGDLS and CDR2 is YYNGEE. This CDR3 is CASSRRRAQETQYF. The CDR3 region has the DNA TGTGCCAGCAGTCGAAGGAGGGCGCAAGAGACCCAGTACTTC.

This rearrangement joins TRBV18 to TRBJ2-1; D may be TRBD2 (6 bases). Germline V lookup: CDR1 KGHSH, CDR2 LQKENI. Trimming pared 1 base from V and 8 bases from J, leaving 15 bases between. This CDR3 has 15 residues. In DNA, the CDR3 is TGTGCCAGCTCACCACGGGACTTTGACGCCCATGAGCAGTTCTTC. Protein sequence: CASSPRDFDAHEQFF.

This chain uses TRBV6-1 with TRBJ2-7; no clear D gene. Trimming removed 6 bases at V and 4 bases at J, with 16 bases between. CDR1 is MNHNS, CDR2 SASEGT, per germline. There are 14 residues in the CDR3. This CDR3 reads CASRQLYGPYEQYF. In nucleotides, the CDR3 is TGTGCCAGCAGGCAGCTGTACGGTCCGTACGAGCAGTACTTC.

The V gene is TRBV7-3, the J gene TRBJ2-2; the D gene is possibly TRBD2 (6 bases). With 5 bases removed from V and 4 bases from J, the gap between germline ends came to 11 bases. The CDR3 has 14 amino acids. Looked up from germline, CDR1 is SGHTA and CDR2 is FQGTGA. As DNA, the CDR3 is TGTGCCAGCAGCCGGGGACTGGGCACCGGGGAGCTGTTTTTT. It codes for CASSRGLGTGELFF.

Here the CDR3 DNA reads TGCGCCAGCAGCTTGGGCCCATCGGTAAACAATGAGCAGTTCTTC. Translated: CASSLGPSVNNEQFF. V and J are TRBV5-1 and TRBJ2-1; no clear D gene. The CDR3 length is 15 residues. Trimming took 0 bases from V and 5 from J, leaving 12 bases between them. CDR1 SGHRS and CDR2 YFSETQ come from the germline V gene. The full variable domain, rest sourced from reference TRBV5-1 and TRBJ2-1, is KAGVTQTPRYLIKTRGQQVTLSCSPISGHRSVSWYQQTPGQGLQFLFEYFSETQRNKGNFPGRFSGRQFSNSRSEMNVSTLELGDSALYLCASSLGPSVNNEQFFGPGTRLTVL.

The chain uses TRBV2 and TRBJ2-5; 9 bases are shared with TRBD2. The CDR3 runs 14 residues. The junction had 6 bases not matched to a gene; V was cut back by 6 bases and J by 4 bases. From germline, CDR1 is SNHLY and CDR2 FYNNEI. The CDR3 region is CASRRGLAGETQYF. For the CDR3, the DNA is TGTGCCAGCAGAAGGGGACTAGCTGGAGAGACCCAGTACTTC.

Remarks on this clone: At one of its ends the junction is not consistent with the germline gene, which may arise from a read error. The chain's CDR3 is CASREAVGISTDTQYF. DNA for the CDR3: TGTGCCAGCAGGGAAGCGGTGGGGATTAGCACAGATACGCAGTATTTT. V gene TRBV6-1 combines with J gene TRBJ2-3; D might be TRBD2 (5 bases). The CDR3 runs to 16 residues. Germline CDR1 is MNHNS and CDR2 is SASEGT.

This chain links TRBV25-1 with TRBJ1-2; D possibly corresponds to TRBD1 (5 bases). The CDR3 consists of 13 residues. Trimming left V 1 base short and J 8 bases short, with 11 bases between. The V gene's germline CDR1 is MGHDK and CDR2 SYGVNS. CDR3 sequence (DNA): TGTGCCAGCAGTGAATTTGGGGGGGTCGGCTACACCTTC. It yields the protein CASSEFGGVGYTF.

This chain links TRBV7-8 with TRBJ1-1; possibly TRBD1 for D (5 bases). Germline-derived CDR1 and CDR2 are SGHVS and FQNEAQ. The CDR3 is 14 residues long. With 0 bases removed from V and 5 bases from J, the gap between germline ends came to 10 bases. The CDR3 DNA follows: TGTGCCAGCAGCTTAGCTGGGGGTACGACTGAAGCTTTCTTT. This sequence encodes CASSLAGGTTEAFF.

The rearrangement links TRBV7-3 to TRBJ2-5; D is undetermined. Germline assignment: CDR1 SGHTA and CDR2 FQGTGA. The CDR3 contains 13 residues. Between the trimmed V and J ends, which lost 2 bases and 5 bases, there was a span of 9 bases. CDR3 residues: CASSLVPGETQYF. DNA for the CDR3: TGTGCCAGCAGCTTAGTTCCGGGCGAGACCCAGTACTTC.

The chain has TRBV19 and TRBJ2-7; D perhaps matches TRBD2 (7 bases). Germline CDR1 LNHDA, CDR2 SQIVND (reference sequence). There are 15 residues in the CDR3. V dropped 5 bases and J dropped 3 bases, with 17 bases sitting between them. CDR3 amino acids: CASSLPGGAGYEQYF. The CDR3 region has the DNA TGTGCCAGTAGTCTCCCTGGGGGGGCCGGCTACGAGCAGTACTTC.

CDR3 loop: CASSFQGGDEQFF. The CDR3 DNA sequence: TGTGCCAGCAGCTTCCAGGGAGGTGATGAGCAGTTCTTC. The rearrangement uses TRBV7-3 and TRBJ2-1; perhaps TRBD2 as D (6 bases). Germline V CDR1 and CDR2: SGHTA, FQGTGA. The V gene lost 3 bases and the J gene lost 8 bases, with 11 bases spanning the gap. This CDR3 is built from 13 residues.

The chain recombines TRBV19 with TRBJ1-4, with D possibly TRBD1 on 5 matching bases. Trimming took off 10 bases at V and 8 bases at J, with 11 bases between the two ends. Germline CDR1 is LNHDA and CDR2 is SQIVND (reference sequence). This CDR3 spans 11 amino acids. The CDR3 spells CATGRGEKLFF. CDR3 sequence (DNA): TGTGCCACTGGAAGGGGAGAAAAACTGTTTTTT.

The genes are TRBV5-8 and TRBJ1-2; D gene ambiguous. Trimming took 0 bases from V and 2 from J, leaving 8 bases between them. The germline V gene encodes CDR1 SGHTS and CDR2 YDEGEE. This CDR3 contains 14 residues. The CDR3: CASSLAGSNYGYTF. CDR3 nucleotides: TGTGCCAGCAGCTTGGCCGGCAGCAACTATGGCTACACCTTC.

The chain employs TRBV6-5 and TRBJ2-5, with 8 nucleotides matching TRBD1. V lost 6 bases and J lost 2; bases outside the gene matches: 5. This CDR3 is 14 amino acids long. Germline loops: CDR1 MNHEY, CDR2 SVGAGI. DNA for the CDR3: TGTGCCAGCAGAAGGACAGGGTCACAAGAGACCCAGTACTTC. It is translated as CASRRTGSQETQYF.

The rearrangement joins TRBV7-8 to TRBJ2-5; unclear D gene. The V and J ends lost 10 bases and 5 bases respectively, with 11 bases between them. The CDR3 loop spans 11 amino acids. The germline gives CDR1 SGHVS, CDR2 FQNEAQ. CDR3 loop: CATSGEETQYF. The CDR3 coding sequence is TGTGCCACCTCCGGCGAGGAGACCCAGTACTTC.

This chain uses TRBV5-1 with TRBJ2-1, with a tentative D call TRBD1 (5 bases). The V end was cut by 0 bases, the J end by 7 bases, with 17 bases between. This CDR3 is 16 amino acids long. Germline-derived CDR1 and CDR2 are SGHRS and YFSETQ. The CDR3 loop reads CASSLVAEKAGNEQFF. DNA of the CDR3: TGCGCCAGCAGCTTGGTTGCGGAAAAGGCAGGGAATGAGCAGTTCTTC.

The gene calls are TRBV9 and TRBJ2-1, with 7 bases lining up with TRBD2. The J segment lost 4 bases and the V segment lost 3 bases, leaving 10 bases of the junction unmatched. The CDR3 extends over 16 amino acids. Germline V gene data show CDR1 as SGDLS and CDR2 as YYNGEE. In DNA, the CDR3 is TGTGCCAGCAGCGGGGGGAGGGATTCGGGTTACAATGAGCAGTTCTTC. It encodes CASSGGRDSGYNEQFF.

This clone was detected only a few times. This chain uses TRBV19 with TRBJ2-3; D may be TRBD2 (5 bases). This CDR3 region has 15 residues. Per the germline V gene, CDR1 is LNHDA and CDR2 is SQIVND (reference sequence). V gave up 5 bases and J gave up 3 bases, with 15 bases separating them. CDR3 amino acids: CASSRGSRRTDTQYF. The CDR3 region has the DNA TGTGCCAGTAGTCGGGGTTCGAGGAGGACAGATACGCAGTATTTT.

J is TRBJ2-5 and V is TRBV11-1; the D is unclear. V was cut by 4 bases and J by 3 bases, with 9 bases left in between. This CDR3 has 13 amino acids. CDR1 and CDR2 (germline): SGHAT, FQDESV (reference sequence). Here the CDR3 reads CASSSSWKETQYF. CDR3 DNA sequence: TGTGCCAGCAGCTCCTCCTGGAAAGAGACCCAGTACTTC.

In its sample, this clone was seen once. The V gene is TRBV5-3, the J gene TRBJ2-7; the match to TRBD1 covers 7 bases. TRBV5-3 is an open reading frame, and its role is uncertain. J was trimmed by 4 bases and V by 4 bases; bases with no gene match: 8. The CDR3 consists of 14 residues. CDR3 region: CARSARDRAYEQYF. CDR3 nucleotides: TGTGCCAGAAGCGCCCGGGACAGAGCTTACGAGCAGTACTTC.

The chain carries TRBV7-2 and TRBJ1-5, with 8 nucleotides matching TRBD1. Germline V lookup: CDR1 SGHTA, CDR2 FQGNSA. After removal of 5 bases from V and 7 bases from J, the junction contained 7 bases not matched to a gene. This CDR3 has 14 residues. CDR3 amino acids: CASSTQGAFQPQHF. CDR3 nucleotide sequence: TGTGCCAGCAGCACTCAGGGGGCGTTCCAGCCCCAGCATTTT.

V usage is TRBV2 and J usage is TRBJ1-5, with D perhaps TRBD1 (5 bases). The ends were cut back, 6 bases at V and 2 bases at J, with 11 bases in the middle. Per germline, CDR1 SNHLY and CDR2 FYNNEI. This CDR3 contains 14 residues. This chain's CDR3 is CASSDSTGNQPQHF. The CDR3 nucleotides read TGTGCCAGCAGCGACAGTACGGGCAATCAGCCCCAGCATTTT.

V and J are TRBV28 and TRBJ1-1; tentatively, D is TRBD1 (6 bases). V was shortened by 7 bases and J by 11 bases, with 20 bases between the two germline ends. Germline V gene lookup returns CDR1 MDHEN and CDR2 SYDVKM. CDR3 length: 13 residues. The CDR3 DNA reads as TGTGCCAGCATCACCTTAATGGACAGTCGGGCTTTCTTT. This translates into CASITLMDSRAFF.

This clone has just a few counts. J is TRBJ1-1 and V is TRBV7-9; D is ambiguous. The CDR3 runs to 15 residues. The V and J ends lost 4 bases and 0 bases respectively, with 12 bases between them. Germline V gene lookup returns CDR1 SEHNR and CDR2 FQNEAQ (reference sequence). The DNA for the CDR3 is TGTGCCAGCAGCTCAGGACGGACCATGAACACTGAAGCTTTCTTT. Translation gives CASSSGRTMNTEAFF.